Listed below are T cell receptor beta chains from one sample, sequenced in a study of high-grade serous ovarian cancer treatment subgroups. Clones were read by immunoSEQ multiplex PCR, and TCRdb kept only the in-frame ones, dropping some. The sample lists around 5,700 clones; around 75% were seen once. The specimen was tumor tissue. These receptors came from a human donor with high-grade serous ovarian cancer. The CDR3 runs from the conserved cysteine through the conserved F or W. Each record gives: V gene, J gene, CDR3 protein.

>TRBV5-6|TRBJ2-7
CASSLVGGGANEQYF
>TRBV2|TRBJ1-2
CASRDLRSNYGYTF
>TRBV6-6|TRBJ1-1
CASNTGLTEAFF
>TRBV2|TRBJ1-1
CASSVIQNTEAFF
>TRBV20-1|TRBJ1-2
CSAANYGYTF
>TRBV5-1|TRBJ1-1
CASSLYRGREAFF
>TRBV5-5|TRBJ2-2
CASSILPGGSGAANTGELFF
>TRBV2|TRBJ2-7
CASSDYEQYF
>TRBV30|TRBJ2-7
CAWSGWDRAYEQYF
>TRBV4-1|TRBJ1-1
CASSQRLGNTEAFF
>TRBV5-8|TRBJ2-5
CASSPAGTGGSETQYF
>TRBV15|TRBJ2-1
CATSSSSGSSYNEQFF
>TRBV19|TRBJ1-5
CATLPQGALRQPQHF
>TRBV29-1|TRBJ2-6
CSVAGLASKSGANVLTF
>TRBV18|TRBJ2-7
CASSRGQGAKAYEQYF
>TRBV10-3|TRBJ2-3
CASQEDTSTDTQYF
>TRBV5-6|TRBJ2-7
CASSLAYRGRLEEQYF
>TRBV7-7|TRBJ1-4
CASSFDRGSEKLFF
>TRBV7-8|TRBJ2-7
CASSSSSGPPYEQYF
>TRBV27|TRBJ1-1
CASSLGGIPSNTEAFF
>TRBV4-1|TRBJ2-1
CASSPIGTKNNEQFF
>TRBV6-1|TRBJ1-1
CASTLPDMNTEAFF
>TRBV18|TRBJ1-4
CASSPYPAADEKLFF
>TRBV21-1|TRBJ2-7
CASSLSAGQHSYEQYF
>TRBV2|TRBJ1-2
CASLGSWGYGYTF
>TRBV25-1|TRBJ2-7
CATSTGGGEQYF
>TRBV6-1|TRBJ1-1
CASSEGRVIISAFF
>TRBV5-1|TRBJ2-7
CASSREGGTYEQYF
>TRBV19|TRBJ1-6
CASSAGTGFYSPLHF
>TRBV5-4|TRBJ1-3
CASSPGPGQSPTSGNTIYF
>TRBV7-6|TRBJ2-5
CASSLVGQGLVETQYF
>TRBV5-8|.
CASSRGVPTVEQYF
>TRBV18|TRBJ2-1
CASSPRQGLEQFF
>TRBV6-1|TRBJ2-3
CASSQTTDTQYF
>TRBV28|TRBJ2-4
CASSLGGLAKNIQYF
>TRBV14|TRBJ1-2
CASSNRGQGYTF
>TRBV18|TRBJ2-5
CASSPTGLETQYF
>TRBV18|TRBJ2-5
CASSPPDASLETQYF
>TRBV30|TRBJ2-1
CALDNYSYNEQFF
>TRBV2|TRBJ1-6
CASRRRDIGNSPLHF
>TRBV4-1|TRBJ1-4
CASSQAAGTSEKLFF
>TRBV2|TRBJ2-5
CAIPKRGGVQETQYF
>TRBV5-1|TRBJ2-3
CASRASGPATDTQYF
>TRBV14|TRBJ2-7
CASSPTGIPYEQYF